This T cell receptor (beta chain) was profiled in a study of T cells in Graves' hyperthyroidism and ophthalmopathy. General study results and limits: Peripheral blood also featured most of the thyroid clonotypes expanded above 0.001.

Regions amplified from RNA transcripts were the TCR beta CDR3 regions. Using the HTBI primer set, a first-round RT-PCR was run on the TCR CDR3. TCRdb itself ran the multiplex PCR reads through MiXCR, one entry per CDR3 protein. Found here are 600,000 to 850,000 distinct CDR3 sequences, over 15% of them singletons; the top ten hold 16%. Patients between 18 and 65 years old had hyperthyroidism, newly diagnosed and lasting under 2 months. The junction had 10 bases not matched to a gene; V was cut back by 3 bases and J by 3 bases. The CDR3 runs 16 residues. Germline-derived CDR1 and CDR2 are SGHRS and YFSETQ. This clonotype was seen at least ten times. As yet, its antigen is unknown.

The source material was blood. The sequence derives from a woman in her 50s with Graves' hyperthyroidism that later progressed to Graves' ophthalmopathy. J is TRBJ1-2 and V is TRBV5-1; TRBD1 matches 8 bases. The CDR3 reads CASSWDGQGKHYGYTF. The CDR3 coding sequence is TGCGCCAGCAGCTGGGACGGACAGGGAAAGCACTATGGCTACACCTTC. The variable domain in full, with the rest retrieved from reference TRBV5-1 and TRBJ1-2, is KAGVTQTPRYLIKTRGQQVTLSCSPISGHRSVSWYQQTPGQGLQFLFEYFSETQRNKGNFPGRFSGRQFSNSRSEMNVSTLELGDSALYLCASSWDGQGKHYGYTFGSGTRLTVV.